The 3 T cell receptor beta chains below were found in one sample sequenced in a study of response to subunit inactivated influenza vaccine. TCRdb independently ran MiXCR on the RT-PCR reads; one entry per CDR3 protein. There are about 650,000 distinct CDR3 sequences in the sample; around 15% occur only once, and approximately 7.6% lies in the top ten. This material consisted of PBMCs from blood, taken around 14 days before vaccination. The receptor set was obtained from a man between 50 and 59 years old who received an inactivated influenza vaccine.

This clonotype has ten or more counts. CDR3 residues: CASSFTGEQYF. CDR3 sequence (DNA): TGTGCCAGCAGCTTTACAGGAGAGCAGTACTTC. This chain uses TRBV7-9 with TRBJ2-7, with D possibly TRBD1 on 5 matching bases. V lost 3 bases to trimming and J lost 7 bases, with 7 bases between them. Per the germline V gene, CDR1 is SEHNR and CDR2 is FQNEAQ (reference sequence). CDR3 size: 11 residues.

This clonotype has only a few counts. The chain recombines TRBV12-3 or TRBV12-4 with TRBJ2-5, with 9 positions matching TRBD2. Unmatched junction bases numbered 8, after V lost 6 bases and J lost 3 bases. The CDR3 spans 15 residues. Here the CDR3 DNA reads TGTGCCAGCAGCCCCGGAGCGGGAGGAGAAGAGACCCAGTACTTC. Translation gives CASSPGAGGEETQYF.

This clonotype has a count of ten or more. V and J are TRBV27 and TRBJ1-1, with D maybe TRBD1 (6 bases). CDR1 and CDR2 (germline): MNHEY, SMNVEV (reference sequence). The CDR3 runs to 16 residues. V lost 6 bases, J lost 0 bases, and 17 bases lay in between. Here the CDR3 reads CASSPRRGQLNTEAFF. The CDR3 bases are TGTGCCAGCAGCCCCCGTCGGGGGCAGTTGAACACTGAAGCTTTCTTT.